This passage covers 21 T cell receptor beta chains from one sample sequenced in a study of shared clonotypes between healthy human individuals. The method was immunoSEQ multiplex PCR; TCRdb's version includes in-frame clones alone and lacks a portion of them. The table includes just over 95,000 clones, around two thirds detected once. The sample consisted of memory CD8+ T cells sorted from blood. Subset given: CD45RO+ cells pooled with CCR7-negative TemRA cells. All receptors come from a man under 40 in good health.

The CDR3 loop reads CASSQVSWIETQYF. The DNA for the CDR3 is TGCGCCAGCAGCCAAGTGAGTTGGATAGAGACCCAGTACTTC. The chain links TRBV4-1 to TRBJ2-5; no reliable D call. V was cut by 1 base and J by 4 bases, with 10 bases left in between. The CDR3 is made up of 14 amino acids. The germline gives CDR1 MGHRA, CDR2 YSYEKL.

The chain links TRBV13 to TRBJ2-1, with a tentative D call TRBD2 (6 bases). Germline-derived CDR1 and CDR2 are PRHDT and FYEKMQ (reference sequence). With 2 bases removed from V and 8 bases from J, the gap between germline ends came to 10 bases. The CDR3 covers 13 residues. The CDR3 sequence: CASSLTAGHEQFF. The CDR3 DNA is TGTGCCAGCAGCTTAACGGCGGGACATGAGCAGTTCTTC.

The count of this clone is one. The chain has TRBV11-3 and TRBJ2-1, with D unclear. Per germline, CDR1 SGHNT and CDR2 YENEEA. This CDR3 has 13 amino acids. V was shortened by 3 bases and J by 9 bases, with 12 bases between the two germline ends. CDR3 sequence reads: CASSFGPLSEQFF. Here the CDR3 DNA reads TGTGCCAGCAGCTTCGGCCCACTTAGTGAGCAGTTCTTC.

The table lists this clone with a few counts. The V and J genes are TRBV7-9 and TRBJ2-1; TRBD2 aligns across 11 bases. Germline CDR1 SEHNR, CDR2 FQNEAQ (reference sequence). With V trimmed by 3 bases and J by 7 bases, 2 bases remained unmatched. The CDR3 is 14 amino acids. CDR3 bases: TGTGCCAGCAGCTTTAGCGGGAGGGGGAATGAGCAGTTCTTC. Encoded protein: CASSFSGRGNEQFF.

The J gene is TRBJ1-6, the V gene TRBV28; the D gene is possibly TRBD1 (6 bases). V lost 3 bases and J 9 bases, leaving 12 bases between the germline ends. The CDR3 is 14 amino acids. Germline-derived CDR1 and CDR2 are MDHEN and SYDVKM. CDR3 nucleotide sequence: TGTGCCAGCAGTTTTGACGGGGGCTCTTCACCCCTCCACTTT. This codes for CASSFDGGSSPLHF.

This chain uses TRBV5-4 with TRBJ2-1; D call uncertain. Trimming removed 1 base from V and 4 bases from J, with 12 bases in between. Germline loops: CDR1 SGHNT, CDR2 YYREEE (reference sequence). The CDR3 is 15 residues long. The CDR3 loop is CASSLPLGYYNEQFF. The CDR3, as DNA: TGTGCCAGCAGCTTGCCCTTGGGCTATTACAATGAGCAGTTCTTC.

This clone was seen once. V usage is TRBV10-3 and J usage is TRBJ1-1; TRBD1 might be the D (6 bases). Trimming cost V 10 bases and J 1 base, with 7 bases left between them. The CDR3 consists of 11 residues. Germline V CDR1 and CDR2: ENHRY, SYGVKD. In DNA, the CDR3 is TGTGCCACACAGGGGAACACTGAAGCTTTCTTT. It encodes CATQGNTEAFF.

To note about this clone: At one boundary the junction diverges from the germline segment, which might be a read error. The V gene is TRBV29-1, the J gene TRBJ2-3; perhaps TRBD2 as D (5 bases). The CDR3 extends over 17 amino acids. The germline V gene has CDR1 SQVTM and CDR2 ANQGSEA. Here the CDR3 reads CSVKEGLIGVSTDTQYF. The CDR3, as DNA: TGCAGCGTTAAAGAGGGTTTGATCGGAGTCAGCACAGATACGCAGTATTTT.

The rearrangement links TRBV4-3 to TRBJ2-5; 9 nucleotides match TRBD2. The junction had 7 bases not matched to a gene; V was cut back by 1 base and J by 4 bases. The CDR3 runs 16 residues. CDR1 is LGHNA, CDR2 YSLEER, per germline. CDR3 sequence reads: CASSQGPAGGGETQYF. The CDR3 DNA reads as TGCGCCAGCAGCCAAGGGCCAGCGGGAGGAGGAGAGACCCAGTACTTC.

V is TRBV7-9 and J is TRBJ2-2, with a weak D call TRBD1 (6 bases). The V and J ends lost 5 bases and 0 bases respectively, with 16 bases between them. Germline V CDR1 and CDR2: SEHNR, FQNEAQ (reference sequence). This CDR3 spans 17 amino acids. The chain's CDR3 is CASSHSRQDANTGELFF. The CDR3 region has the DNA TGTGCCAGCAGCCACAGTCGACAGGACGCGAACACCGGGGAGCTGTTTTTT.

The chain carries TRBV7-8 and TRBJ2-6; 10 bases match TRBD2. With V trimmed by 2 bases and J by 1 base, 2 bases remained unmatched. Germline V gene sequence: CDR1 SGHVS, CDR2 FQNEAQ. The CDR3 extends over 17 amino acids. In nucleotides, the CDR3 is TGTGCCAGCAGCTTACTAGCGGGGGAGTCTGGGGCCAACGTCCTGACTTTC. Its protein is CASSLLAGESGANVLTF.

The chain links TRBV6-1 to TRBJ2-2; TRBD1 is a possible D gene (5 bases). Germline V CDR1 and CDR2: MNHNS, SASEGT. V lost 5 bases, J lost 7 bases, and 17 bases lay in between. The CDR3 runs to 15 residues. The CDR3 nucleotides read TGTGCCAGCAGTTTTATCCAGGGCGACGGCGGGGAGCTGTTTTTT. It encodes CASSFIQGDGGELFF.

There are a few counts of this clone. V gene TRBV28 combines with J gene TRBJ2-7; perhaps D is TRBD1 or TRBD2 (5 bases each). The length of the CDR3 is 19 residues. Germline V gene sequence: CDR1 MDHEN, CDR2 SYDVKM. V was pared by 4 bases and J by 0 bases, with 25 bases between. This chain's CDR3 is CASSWSLGLGTPSSYEQYF. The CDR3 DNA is TGTGCCAGCAGTTGGAGCCTGGGTTTGGGGACCCCGAGCTCCTACGAGCAGTACTTC.

DNA for the CDR3: TGCAGCGTTGAAGGTTCTTCCCGGGGGGGGACAACCTACAATGAGCAGTTCTTC. Encoded protein: CSVEGSSRGGTTYNEQFF. The gene calls are TRBV29-1 and TRBJ2-1; 8 bases align to TRBD2. The ends lost 1 base at V and 2 bases at J; junction bases unmatched: 13. Germline values: CDR1 SQVTM, CDR2 ANQGSEA. The CDR3 length is 18 residues.

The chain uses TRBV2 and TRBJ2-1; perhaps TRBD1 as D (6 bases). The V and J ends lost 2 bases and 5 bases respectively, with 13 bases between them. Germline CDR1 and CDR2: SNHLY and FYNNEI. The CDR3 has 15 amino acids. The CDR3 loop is CASSELGALDNEQFF. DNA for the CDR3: TGTGCCAGCAGTGAATTGGGGGCTTTAGACAATGAGCAGTTCTTC.

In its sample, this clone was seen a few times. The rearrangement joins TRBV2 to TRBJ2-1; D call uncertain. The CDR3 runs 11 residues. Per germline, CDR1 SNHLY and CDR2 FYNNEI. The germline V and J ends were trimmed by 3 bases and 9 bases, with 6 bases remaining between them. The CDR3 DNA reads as TGTGCCAGCAGTGATCCCCCTGAGCAGTTCTTC. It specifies CASSDPPEQFF.

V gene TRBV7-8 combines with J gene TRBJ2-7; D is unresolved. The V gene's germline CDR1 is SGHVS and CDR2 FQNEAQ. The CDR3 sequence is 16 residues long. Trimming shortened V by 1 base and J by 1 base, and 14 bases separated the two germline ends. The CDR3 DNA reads TGTGCCAGCAGCTTAGGTGAGCGCGATAGATCCTACGAGCAGTACTTC. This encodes CASSLGERDRSYEQYF.

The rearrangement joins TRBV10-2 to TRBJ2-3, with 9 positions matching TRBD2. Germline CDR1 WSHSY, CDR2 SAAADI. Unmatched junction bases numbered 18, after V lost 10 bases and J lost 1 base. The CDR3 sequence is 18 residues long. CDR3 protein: CATVDGGRALVGTDTQYF. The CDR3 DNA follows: TGCGCCACCGTAGACGGCGGGAGGGCCCTCGTCGGCACAGATACGCAGTATTTT.

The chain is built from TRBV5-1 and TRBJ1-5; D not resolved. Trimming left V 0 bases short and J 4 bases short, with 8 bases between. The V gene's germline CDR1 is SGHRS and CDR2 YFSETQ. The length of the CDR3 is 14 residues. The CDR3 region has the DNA TGCGCCAGCAGCTTGGAAGGGAAGAATCAGCCCCAGCATTTT. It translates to CASSLEGKNQPQHF. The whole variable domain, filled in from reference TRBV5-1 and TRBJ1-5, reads KAGVTQTPRYLIKTRGQQVTLSCSPISGHRSVSWYQQTPGQGLQFLFEYFSETQRNKGNFPGRFSGRQFSNSRSEMNVSTLELGDSALYLCASSLEGKNQPQHFGDGTRLSIL.

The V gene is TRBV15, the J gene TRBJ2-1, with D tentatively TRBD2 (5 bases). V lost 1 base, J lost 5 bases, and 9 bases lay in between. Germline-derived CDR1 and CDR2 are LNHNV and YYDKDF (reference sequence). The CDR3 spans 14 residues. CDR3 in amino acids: CATSRGTENNEQFF. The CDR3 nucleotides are TGTGCCACCAGCAGAGGGACTGAAAACAATGAGCAGTTCTTC.

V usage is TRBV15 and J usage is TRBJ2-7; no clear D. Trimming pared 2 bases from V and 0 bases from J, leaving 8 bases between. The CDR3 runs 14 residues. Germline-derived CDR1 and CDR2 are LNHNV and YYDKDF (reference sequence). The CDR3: CATSRSWDSYEQYF. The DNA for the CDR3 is TGTGCCACCAGCAGATCCTGGGACTCCTACGAGCAGTACTTC.